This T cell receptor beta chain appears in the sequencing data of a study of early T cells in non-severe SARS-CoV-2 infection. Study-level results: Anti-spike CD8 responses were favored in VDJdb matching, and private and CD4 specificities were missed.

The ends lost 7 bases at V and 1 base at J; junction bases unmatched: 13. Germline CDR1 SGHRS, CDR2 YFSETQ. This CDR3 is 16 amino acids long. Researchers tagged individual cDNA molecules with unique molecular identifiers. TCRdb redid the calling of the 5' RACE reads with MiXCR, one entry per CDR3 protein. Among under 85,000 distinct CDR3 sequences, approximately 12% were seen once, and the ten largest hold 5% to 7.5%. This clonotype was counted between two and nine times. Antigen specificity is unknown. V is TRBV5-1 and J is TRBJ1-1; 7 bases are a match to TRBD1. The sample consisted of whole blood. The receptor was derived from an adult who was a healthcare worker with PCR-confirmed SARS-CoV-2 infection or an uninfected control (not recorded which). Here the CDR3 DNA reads TGCGCCAGCTCAGGGGGGATTGGACAGAAGAACACTGAAGCTTTCTTT. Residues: CASSGGIGQKNTEAFF. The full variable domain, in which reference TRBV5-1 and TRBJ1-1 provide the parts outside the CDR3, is KAGVTQTPRYLIKTRGQQVTLSCSPISGHRSVSWYQQTPGQGLQFLFEYFSETQRNKGNFPGRFSGRQFSNSRSEMNVSTLELGDSALYLCASSGGIGQKNTEAFFGQGTRLTVV.